This T cell receptor (beta chain) was sequenced during a study of CD8 T cells in Susac syndrome (dated by TCRdb to the late 2010s). With respect to the entire study: Repertoire sequencing was used to test whether CD8+ T cell activation and differentiation in Susac syndrome was antigen driven.

Study-wide findings and limitations: The study acknowledged that relatively few individuals were included in the TCR sequencing and HLA analysis.

Concerning this clonotype itself: No cognate antigen has been identified for it. No base-level quality is on record; no much larger clone is a single base apart.

RNA was extracted using the RNeasy kit, and roughly 0.5 to 1 ug of the RNA was reverse transcribed with random hexamers. The immunoSEQ multiplex PCR assay, which covers 54 Vbeta and 13 Jbeta segments, was used to amplify TCR beta CDR3 regions. Bias from PCR amplification was corrected by using a synthetic template baseline for primer optimization and for computational correction. On the authors' methods: Reads were annotated to V, D and J genes according to IMGT and were analyzed with immunoSEQ Analyzer, with only productive sequences retained. To calculate clonality, Shannon entropy was normalized by log2 of the number of productive unique sequences and then subtracted from one. For each patient and control, public and private clones were evaluated among the 100 most prevalent clones. Susac-specific clones were defined as absent from healthy and MS cohorts, 850 to 1,300 published viral clones and other ImmuneACCESS disease sequences. TCRdb passed the public sequencing reads through fastp at Q25 and MiXCR, retaining productive beta sequences. Rows with one shared CDR3 protein collapse into an entry with the most common genes and DNA. What appears here as the V and J calls and clone size reflects TCRdb's work, not the paper's. The sample table holds 250,000 to 350,000 distinct CDR3 sequences, of which 90% to 95% were seen once. Of the sample, 0.065% is held by the ten largest clones.

From the cysteine through the phenylalanine, the CDR3 covers 21 amino acids. The only DNA kept is the CDR3, 63 bases in frame from the first base. CDR1 is given as MGHRA and CDR2 as YSYEKL, both from the germline V gene. Clipping removes 1 base from V and 2 bases from J, with 23 as the unmatched junction base count. Peripheral blood CD8+ and CD4+ T cells from healthy donors, Susac syndrome patients and multiple sclerosis patients were profiled using high-throughput TCR beta sequencing. Treatment-naive patients with stable or active relapsing-remitting disease fulfilling revised McDonald criteria were used as multiple sclerosis controls. Bulk CD8+ and CD4+ T cells were purified by magnetic negative isolation, whereas CD8+ TEMRA cells were enriched by FACS. Blood was collected in EDTA tubes and processed within 24 hours, with PBMCs isolated through density gradient centrifugation. PBMCs intended for TCR sequencing were cryopreserved in liquid nitrogen and thawed later in a water bath at 37 degrees C. Purity of sorted or isolated CD4+, CD8+ and CD8+ TEMRA cells was at least 90%.

In this chain, TRBV4-1 is recombined with TRBJ2-7, with TRBD2 identical over 7 junction bases. This receptor was taken from a human donor with multiple sclerosis. Sequencing was performed on CD4+ T cells from PBMCs. Read as DNA, the sequence is TGCGCCAGCAGCCAAGGGGGCCAGGGAACGCCCAGCGGGACGAGCCCCTACGAGCAGTACTTC. Its protein is CASSQGGQGTPSGTSPYEQYF.